The subject of this entry is one TCR beta chain. Its antigen is not identified. As to treatment: some 20 received Ad26.COV2.S at low or high dose, single or two shots; roughly 5 received placebo; per-sample allocation not given. The investigators took samples on day 63 after the first vaccine or placebo injection. Vaccine was an Ad26 vector expressing Wuhan-strain SARS-CoV-2 spike. Sequenced by immunoSEQ multiplex PCR; TCRdb stores in-frame clones only, minus some. This repertoire shows 300,000 to 500,000 clones, roughly nine tenths found once; its top ten account for 3.5%. The sample comes from a study of Ad26.COV2.S vaccination and SARS-CoV-2 variants. Overall study context: Intramuscular Ad26.COV2.S doses were given once or twice, 56 days apart. Study-wide points: Placebo recipients had lower spike-specific TCR breadth than vaccine recipients. Vaccinees reportedly had broad spike-specific CD8+ and CD4+ T cell responses.

This clonotype was obtained from a person between 18 and 59 years old who received the Ad26.COV2.S COVID-19 vaccine or a placebo. The specimen comprised peripheral blood, sampled in a trial of Ad26.COV2.S vaccine versus placebo.

CDR3: CASSSHRDSTEAFF. The CDR3 DNA reads as TGTGCCAGTAGTAGCCACCGGGACAGCACTGAAGCTTTCTTT. V is TRBV19 and J is TRBJ1-1; 7 positions agree with TRBD1. Germline V gives CDR1 LNHDA, CDR2 SQIVND (reference sequence). CDR3 size: 14 residues. Trimming removed 4 bases from V and 4 bases from J; junction bases left unmatched: 6.